This TCR beta chain was observed in a study of T cells in Graves' hyperthyroidism and ophthalmopathy. The overall study: Peripheral blood was taken when the disease was first diagnosed, before any treatment began. Study-level findings and limits: The majority of expanded thyroid clonotypes above 0.001 also appeared in blood.

What was amplified from RNA transcripts were TCR beta CDR3 regions. First-round RT-PCR with HTBI primers amplified the TCR CDR3 region. TCRdb analysed the multiplex PCR reads with MiXCR anew, one entry per CDR3 protein. The table shows 650,000 to 750,000 distinct CDR3 sequences, with about 15% occurring only once. In this sample, this clonotype turned up many times. Its specificity is not known. The V segment lost 2 bases and the J segment 4 bases; nucleotides outside the gene matches: 2. This CDR3 is 15 amino acids long. Germline V lookup: CDR1 KGHSH, CDR2 LQKENI. Diagnosis of hyperthyroidism was new in patients aged 18 to 65, and its duration was under 2 months.

Sequenced sample: blood. The gene calls are TRBV18 and TRBJ2-1; 10 bases are a match to TRBD1. This receptor was taken from a woman between 18 and 29 years old with Graves' hyperthyroidism. CDR3 nucleotides: TGTGCCAGCTCACCAGGACAGGGGGTATACAATGAGCAGTTCTTC. It specifies CASSPGQGVYNEQFF.